This TCR beta chain was retrieved from a study of T cell repertoires in cytomegalovirus infection. The wider study: Evidence of both CMV infection and a matching HLA type came from public TCR beta signatures. Overall study results and limits: Ex vivo, HLA-C-restricted CMV-specific TCR beta clonotypes prevailed over the rest of the response.

A single record per CDR3 protein comes from TCRdb applying MiXCR to the reads. This sample carries approximately 1,000,000 distinct CDR3 sequences, about a third of them seen once, and the ten largest clones take around 15%. Worth noting for this clonotype: The antigen is not known.

This CDR3 is built from 14 residues. V gave up 5 bases and J gave up 3 bases; unmatched junction bases: 4. Germline V lookup: CDR1 SGHVS, CDR2 FQNEAQ. Source: cultured CD8+ T cells from PBMCs, taken from culture after CMV antigen stimulation. The source of this sequence is a human donor in good health (CMV status not recorded). Some clones in this sample may be carry-over from other donors' samples. This chain connects TRBV7-8 to TRBJ1-5, with 7 bases fitting TRBD1. CDR3 region: CASSPDRTNQPQHF. CDR3 DNA: TGTGCCAGCAGCCCGGACAGGACCAATCAGCCCCAGCATTTT.